The clone carrying this TCR beta chain was recorded at least ten times. Using its own MiXCR run on the RACE reads, TCRdb lists one record per CDR3 protein. The sample records approximately 84,000 distinct CDR3 sequences, around 9.6% being singletons. Losses at the gene ends were 3 bases for V and 7 bases for J; bases not matched to a gene: 4. In germline, CDR1 is MDHEN, CDR2 SYDVKM. The length of the CDR3 is 14 residues. The data belong to a study of human T cells and chemical hapten exposure. As for time point: patch test 2, 6 weeks after DPC sensitization. As for treatment: therapeutic diphenylcyclopropenone sensitization with weekly scalp DPC.

This chain links TRBV28 with TRBJ2-1; 9 bases are a match to TRBD1. This TCR was sampled from a young woman with alopecia areata. Some clones in this sample may be carry-over from other donors' samples. The sample consisted of whole blood, taken in connection with sensitization to the hapten diphenylcyclopropenone (DPC). The CDR3 region is CASSFGTGINEQFF. The CDR3 nucleotides read TGTGCCAGCAGTTTTGGGACAGGGATTAATGAGCAGTTCTTC.